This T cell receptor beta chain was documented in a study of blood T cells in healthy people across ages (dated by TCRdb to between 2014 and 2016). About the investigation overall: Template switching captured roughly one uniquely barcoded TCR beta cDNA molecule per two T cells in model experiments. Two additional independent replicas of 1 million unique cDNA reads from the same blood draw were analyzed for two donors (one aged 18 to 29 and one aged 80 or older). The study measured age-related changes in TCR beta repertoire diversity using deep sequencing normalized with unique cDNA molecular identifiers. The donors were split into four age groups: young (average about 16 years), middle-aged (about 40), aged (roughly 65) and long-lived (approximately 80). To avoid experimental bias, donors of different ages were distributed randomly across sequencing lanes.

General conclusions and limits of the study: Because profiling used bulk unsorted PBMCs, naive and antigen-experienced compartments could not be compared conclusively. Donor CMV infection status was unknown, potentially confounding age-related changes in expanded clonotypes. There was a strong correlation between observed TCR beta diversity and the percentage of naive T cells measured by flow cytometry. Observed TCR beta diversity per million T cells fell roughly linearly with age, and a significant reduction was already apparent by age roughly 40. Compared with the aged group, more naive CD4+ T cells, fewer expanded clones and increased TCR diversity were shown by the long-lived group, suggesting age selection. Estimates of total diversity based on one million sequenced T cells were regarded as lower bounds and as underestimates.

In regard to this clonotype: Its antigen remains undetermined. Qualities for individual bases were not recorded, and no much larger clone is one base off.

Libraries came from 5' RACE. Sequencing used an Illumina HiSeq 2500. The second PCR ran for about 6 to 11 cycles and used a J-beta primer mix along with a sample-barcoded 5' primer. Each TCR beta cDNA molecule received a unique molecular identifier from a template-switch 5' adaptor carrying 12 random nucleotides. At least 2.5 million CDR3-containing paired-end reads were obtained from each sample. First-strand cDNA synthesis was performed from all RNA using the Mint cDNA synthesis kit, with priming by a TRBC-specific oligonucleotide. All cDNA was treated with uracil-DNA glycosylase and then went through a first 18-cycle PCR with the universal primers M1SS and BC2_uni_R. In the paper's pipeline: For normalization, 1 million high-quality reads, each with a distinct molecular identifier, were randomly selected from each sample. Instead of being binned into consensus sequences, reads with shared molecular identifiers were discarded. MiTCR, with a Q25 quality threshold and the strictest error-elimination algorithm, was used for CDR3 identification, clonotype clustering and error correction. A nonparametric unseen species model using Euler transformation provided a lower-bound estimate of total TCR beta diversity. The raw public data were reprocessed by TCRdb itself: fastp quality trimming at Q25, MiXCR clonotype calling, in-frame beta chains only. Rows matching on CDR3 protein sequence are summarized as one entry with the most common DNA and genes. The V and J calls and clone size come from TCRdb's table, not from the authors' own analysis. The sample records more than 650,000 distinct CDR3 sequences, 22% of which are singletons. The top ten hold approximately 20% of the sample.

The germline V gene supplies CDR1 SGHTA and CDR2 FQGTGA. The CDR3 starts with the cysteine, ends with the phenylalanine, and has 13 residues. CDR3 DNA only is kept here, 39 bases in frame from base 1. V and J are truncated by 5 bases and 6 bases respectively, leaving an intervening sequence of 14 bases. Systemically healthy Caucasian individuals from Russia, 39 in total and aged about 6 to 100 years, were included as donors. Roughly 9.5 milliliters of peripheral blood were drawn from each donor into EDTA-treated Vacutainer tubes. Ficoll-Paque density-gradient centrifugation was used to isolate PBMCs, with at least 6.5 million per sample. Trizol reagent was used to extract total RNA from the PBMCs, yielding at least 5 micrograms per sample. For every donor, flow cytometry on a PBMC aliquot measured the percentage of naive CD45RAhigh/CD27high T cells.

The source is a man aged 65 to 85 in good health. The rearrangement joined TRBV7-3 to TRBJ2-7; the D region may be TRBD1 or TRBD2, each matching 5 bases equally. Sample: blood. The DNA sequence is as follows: TGTGCCAGCAGCCCAATTGGGGGAGTCGAGCAGTACTTC. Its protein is CASSPIGGVEQYF.